This TCR beta chain was captured in a study of neurological immune-mediated disorders (dated by TCRdb to the late 2010s). About the full investigation: Peripheral blood TCR-beta repertoires from patients with HTLV-I-associated myelopathy (HAM/TSP), patients with multiple sclerosis, and healthy controls were compared in the study using UMI-based sequencing. Each longitudinal HAM/TSP and healthy donor was sampled at 3 time-points spaced at about 3-45 month intervals. The cohort was made up of about 65 subjects, consisting of around 14 HAM/TSP patients, about 34 multiple sclerosis patients and approximately 20 healthy controls. Longitudinal samples, technical triplicates and paired sorted CD4+ and CD8+ T-cell subsets, alongside PBMC samples, were included among the roughly 100 TCR-beta libraries.

cDNA synthesis used template-switch 5'RACE with a primer carrying a 10-nucleotide random unique molecular identifier tagging each TCR transcript. Every sequencing run covered 15-18 subjects and yielded more than 170 million TCR-beta sequences. The RNeasy kit was used for extraction of total RNA. The KAPA Real-time Library Amplification kit was used to amplify TCR-beta VDJ regions with primers for the TCR constant region and the 5'RACE anchor. Sample indexes and Illumina adaptors were added in a first PCR, and a second PCR then increased library yield. After Ampure bead purification, the TCR product of roughly 650 bp was size-selected on a 2% E-gel SizeSelection system. Before pooling, library quality was checked on a Bioanalyzer, concentration was measured with Qubit, and libraries were quantified with the Kapa Library Quantification kit. Libraries were sequenced paired-end 2 x 150 bp on an Illumina HiSeq 2500. To increase sequence diversity, roughly 24-32% phiX was spiked into each library pool. From the authors' description of their analysis: The UMI-based MiGEC pipeline processed quality-filtered reads and removed over 80% of raw TCR sequences during error correction. IMGT germline references were used for alignment of VDJ genes, and clonotypes were defined by a unique CDR3 amino acid sequence together with V-J genes. Clonal expansion, Shannon diversity, and CDR3 relatedness (CalcPairwiseDistances, ClusterSamples) were evaluated with VDJtools, and phylogenetic trees were built with CLCbio workbench. Clones with at least 8 unique UMIs were defined as expanded, with this threshold being based on coefficient-of-variation modelling across technical triplicates. The public reads were reprocessed in TCRdb via fastp at Q25 and MiXCR, keeping in-frame beta chains. Entries are consolidated by CDR3 protein sequence, retaining the most common genes and DNA. The V and J calls were determined by TCRdb, not by the authors. A total of more than 50,000 distinct CDR3 sequences appear in this sample, 8% to 9% of them only once. The leading ten clones occupy 1.9% of the sample.

Ends trimmed: V by 0 bases, J by 7 bases; bases unmatched to a gene: 13. The germline V gene (reference sequence) gives CDR1 as DFQATT and CDR2 as SNEGSKA. From the cysteine through the phenylalanine, the CDR3 covers 19 amino acids. Only the CDR3 DNA stays, 57 bases, in frame from base 1. Points the paper makes about the study in general: Across subjects, expanded clones never shared an identical CDR3 amino acid sequence, which suggests that the TCR-beta repertoires in every group were private. The highest TCR clonal expansion was observed in HAM/TSP patients, whereas the lowest was observed in MS patients, even when compared with healthy controls.

This sample's time point label indicates: longitudinal time-point 3. Healthy controls were blood bank volunteers in Maryland, USA. For the unsorted PBMC libraries, 2 million PBMCs were stored in RNAlater at -80 degrees C until RNA extraction and were used to generate the libraries. Peripheral blood was subjected to Ficoll-Hypaque density gradient centrifugation to isolate PBMCs, which were then cryopreserved in liquid nitrogen. Ten or more counts support this clonotype. The antigen it binds to is not known. No much larger clone is present one base from it, and per-base qualities are unavailable. This TCR was sampled from a woman in her forties in good health. Sequenced sample: PBMCs. The sequence is built from TRBV20-1 and TRBJ2-1; the junction holds 15 bases that match TRBD2. The DNA sequence is TGCAGTGCTAGAGATGGAGGACTAGCGGGAGGGCCGGATTCAAATGAGCAGTTCTTC. Its product reads: CSARDGGLAGGPDSNEQFF.